This passage covers 21 T cell receptor beta chains from one sample sequenced in a study of beta chain features in type 1 diabetes. Study observations and caveats: Shorter TCRB CDR3s, moderately but significantly so, marked every one of the four CD4+ subsets in Type 1 diabetes patients.

Of the isolated RNA, all was reverse transcribed, and so the sequenced material was expressed TCRB transcripts. Clones were read by immunoSEQ multiplex PCR, and TCRdb kept only the in-frame ones, dropping some. The repertoire consists of 630,000 or so clones, with around 15% occurring once and the leading ten covering nearly 0.04%. No antigens are known for them. The sequenced material came from naive CD4+ T cells from blood. The source of these receptors is a young man with type 1 diabetes.

The chain employs TRBV19 and TRBJ2-3; D remains unclear. The CDR3 has 13 amino acids. Germline loops: CDR1 LNHDA, CDR2 SQIVND (reference sequence). Deletions cut 1 base from V and 3 bases from J, with 5 bases between. CDR3: CASSIGRTDTQYF. The CDR3 DNA is TGTGCCAGTAGTATAGGTCGAACAGATACGCAGTATTTT.

This clone was detected only a few times. The chain couples TRBV5-4 to TRBJ2-5; TRBD2 matches 8 bases. The trim removed 5 bases at V and 1 base at J, leaving 7 bases unmatched. Germline lookup yields CDR1 SGHNT and CDR2 YYREEE (reference sequence). This CDR3 comprises 15 residues. DNA for the CDR3: TGTGCCAGCAGTTACACCGGGACTAGCCAAGAGACCCAGTACTTC. Its translation: CASSYTGTSQETQYF.

This clone showed up just a few times. This chain joins TRBV28 and TRBJ1-2, with 8 bases aligning to TRBD1. Germline assignment: CDR1 MDHEN and CDR2 SYDVKM. V shed 5 bases, J shed 6 bases, and the junction held 2 bases outside the gene matches. CDR3 length equals 12 residues. The CDR3, as DNA: TGTGCCAGCAGTAAGACAGGGGATGGCTACACCTTC. It codes for CASSKTGDGYTF.

J is TRBJ1-5 and V is TRBV7-2; 7 bases are shared with TRBD1. Trimming removed 7 bases from V and 2 bases from J; junction bases left unmatched: 2. The CDR3 sequence is 13 residues long. Germline V CDR1 and CDR2: SGHTA, FQGNSA. The CDR3 region is CASNRGGNQPQHF. The CDR3, as DNA: TGTGCCAGCAACAGGGGAGGCAATCAGCCCCAGCATTTT.

The chain links TRBV18 to TRBJ2-7; D gene unclear. The length of the CDR3 is 13 residues. The germline V gene encodes CDR1 KGHSH and CDR2 LQKENI. Trimming took 6 bases from V and 3 from J, leaving 12 bases between them. In DNA form, the CDR3 reads TGTGCCAGCTCTACCACGTCTAGCTACGAGCAGTACTTC. Translation gives CASSTTSSYEQYF.

This clone was seen a few times. The chain is built from TRBV4-2 and TRBJ1-1; D unresolved. The V gene's germline CDR1 is LGHNA and CDR2 YNFKEQ. This CDR3 contains 15 residues. Trimming stripped 3 bases from V and 5 bases from J, with 16 bases between. CDR3 nucleotides: TGTGCCAGCAGCCAGGAGACGGTGGTCGGGACTGAAGCTTTCTTT. It specifies CASSQETVVGTEAFF.

This chain connects TRBV29-1 to TRBJ1-5, with TRBD1 identical over 9 bases. The trim removed 1 base at V and 2 bases at J, leaving 3 bases unmatched. CDR3 size: 15 residues. Germline CDR1 SQVTM, CDR2 ANQGSEA. The DNA of the CDR3 is TGCAGCGTTGAAGTGGGACAGGGAGGCAATCAGCCCCAGCATTTT. Its protein is CSVEVGQGGNQPQHF.

V gene TRBV7-8 combines with J gene TRBJ2-7; D is uncertain. V was clipped by 0 bases and J by 2 bases, with 5 bases between them. The CDR3 has 13 residues. Germline V gene lookup returns CDR1 SGHVS and CDR2 FQNEAQ. The chain's CDR3 is CASSLAKTYEQYF. The CDR3 DNA reads as TGTGCCAGCAGCTTAGCGAAAACCTACGAGCAGTACTTC.

The chain is built from TRBV11-1 and TRBJ1-1; TRBD1 might be the D (6 bases). V dropped 3 bases and J dropped 5 bases, with 13 bases sitting between them. CDR1 and CDR2 (germline): SGHAT, FQDESV (reference sequence). The CDR3 runs 14 residues. In nucleotides, the CDR3 is TGTGCCAGCAGCTTTGATTCAGGGGAGACTGAAGCTTTCTTT. Its translation is CASSFDSGETEAFF.

The sample holds a few counts of this clone. This rearrangement joins TRBV2 to TRBJ2-1; 10 bases agree with TRBD2. Germline V gives CDR1 SNHLY, CDR2 FYNNEI. V was pared by 6 bases and J by 6 bases, with 11 bases of the junction left unmatched. The CDR3 runs to 16 residues. DNA for the CDR3: TGTGCCAGCAGCCTGAGGGAGCGGGAGGGAGGCAATGAGCAGTTCTTC. Encoded protein: CASSLREREGGNEQFF.

This chain joins TRBV29-1 and TRBJ2-7; TRBD2 matches 7 bases. The CDR3 totals 12 residues. The junction had 2 bases not matched to a gene; V was cut back by 6 bases and J by 0 bases. Germline V lookup: CDR1 SQVTM, CDR2 ANQGSEA. CDR3 DNA sequence: TGCAGCGTCCGGGGGGACTCCTACGAGCAGTACTTC. Translated: CSVRGDSYEQYF.

This clone was counted between two and nine times. The gene calls are TRBV4-3 and TRBJ1-1; perhaps TRBD1 as D (5 bases). V lost 0 bases and J lost 0, with 11 bases in between. The length of the CDR3 is 16 residues. CDR1 and CDR2 (germline): LGHNA, YSLEER. CDR3 protein: CASSQDPGRVNTEAFF. CDR3 in DNA: TGCGCCAGCAGCCAAGATCCGGGCAGGGTGAACACTGAAGCTTTCTTT.

This clone has only a few counts. The chain links TRBV28 to TRBJ1-1; D is unresolved. The CDR3 loop spans 13 amino acids. Trimming took off 7 bases at V and 7 bases at J, with 16 bases between the two ends. Germline V gene sequence: CDR1 MDHEN, CDR2 SYDVKM. Here the CDR3 DNA reads TGTGCCAGCACACTAATCCAGGCGGGTGAAGCTTTCTTT. Translated: CASTLIQAGEAFF.

This clone was counted a few times. The gene calls are TRBV5-1 and TRBJ2-1; 7 bases fit TRBD2. Germline assignment: CDR1 SGHRS and CDR2 YFSETQ. The CDR3 is 13 amino acids. Trimming at V came to 0 bases and at J to 9 bases, leaving 3 bases not matched to a gene. CDR3: CASSLGRETEQFF. The CDR3 region has the DNA TGCGCCAGCAGCTTGGGGCGGGAGACTGAGCAGTTCTTC.

The V and J genes are TRBV7-9 and TRBJ2-1, with D perhaps TRBD1 (6 bases). Germline CDR1 is SEHNR and CDR2 is FQNEAQ (reference sequence). The CDR3 runs 15 residues. Trimming stripped 11 bases from V and 0 bases from J, with 17 bases between. The CDR3 is CALGAGVVSYNEQFF. As DNA, the CDR3 is TGTGCCCTGGGGGCGGGCGTTGTCTCCTACAATGAGCAGTTCTTC.

In its sample, this clone was seen a few times. This chain uses TRBV4-2 with TRBJ2-3; a weak D match, TRBD1 (7 bases). The germline CDR1 and CDR2 sequences are LGHNA and YNFKEQ. V was shortened by 5 bases and J by 3 bases, with 15 bases between the two germline ends. This CDR3 region has 15 residues. CDR3 sequence: CASSTGAGGTDTQYF. The CDR3 DNA reads as TGTGCCAGCAGCACCGGGGCAGGGGGGACAGATACGCAGTATTTT.

The chain combines TRBV7-8 with TRBJ2-1; TRBD2 aligns across 11 bases. J gave up 3 bases and V 3 bases, and 10 bases lay outside the gene matches. Germline V gene data show CDR1 as SGHVS and CDR2 as FQNEAQ. The CDR3 is 18 residues long. CDR3 DNA: TGTGCCAGCAGCTTGACCCCAGGACTAGCGGGTAACTACAATGAGCAGTTCTTC. This codes for CASSLTPGLAGNYNEQFF.

This clone was recorded a few times. The V call is TRBV4-2, the J call TRBJ1-2, with 7 bases matching TRBD1. Germline V lookup: CDR1 LGHNA, CDR2 YNFKEQ. This CDR3 is 14 amino acids long. V shed 1 base, J shed 5 bases, and the junction held 4 bases outside the gene matches. The CDR3 here is CASSQAPGGYGYTF. CDR3 nucleotide sequence: TGTGCCAGCAGCCAAGCCCCAGGGGGATATGGCTACACCTTC.

The chain's CDR3 is CASSAQGPNTEAFF. The CDR3 coding sequence is TGTGCCAGCAGCGCACAGGGTCCGAACACTGAAGCTTTCTTT. This rearrangement joins TRBV9 to TRBJ1-1; D possibly corresponds to TRBD1 (6 bases). V was shortened by 3 bases and J by 1 base, with 10 bases between the two germline ends. Germline V gene lookup returns CDR1 SGDLS and CDR2 YYNGEE. The CDR3 contains 14 residues.

This clone was counted a few times. The J gene is TRBJ1-2, the V gene TRBV7-2; D is undetermined. The CDR3 has 13 residues. V lost 7 bases, J lost 6 bases, and 15 bases lay in between. The germline gives CDR1 SGHTA, CDR2 FQGNSA. CDR3 in amino acids: CASTLRGGNGYTF. CDR3 DNA: TGTGCCAGCACCCTCCGAGGTGGGAATGGCTACACCTTC.

This clone was counted a few times. The sample has other DNA sequences that encode this CDR3 too. This sequence joins TRBV9 and TRBJ2-7, with D perhaps matching TRBD1 or TRBD2 (5 bases each). The CDR3 consists of 14 residues. Between the trimmed V and J ends, which lost 0 bases and 2 bases, there was a span of 9 bases. The germline V gene encodes CDR1 SGDLS and CDR2 YYNGEE. CDR3 nucleotide sequence: TGTGCCAGCAGCGTAGCACCGGGACCCTACGAGCAGTACTTC. Translated: CASSVAPGPYEQYF.